This T cell receptor (beta chain) emerged from a study of blood T cell repertoires in COVID-19. Overall study: Sites across the United States, Italy and Spain contributed samples from acute and convalescent COVID-19. Nucleic acid was either cDNA or gDNA, and it came from T cells, B-cell-depleted T cells, or PBMCs.

Original processing notes: Amplified reference gene primers provided the basis for estimating nucleated cell counts. Libraries were prepared by immunoSEQ multiplex PCR; TCRdb keeps only in-frame clonotypes and omits some of them. V and J calls and clone size are copied from that table; D and trimming were computed from the DNA. The sample has a few hundred thousand clones, approximately 89% seen once; the top ten hold about 10%. This receptor was taken from a woman younger than 45 with COVID-19, enrolled during active disease. Sequenced material: peripheral blood.

This chain's CDR3 is CASSPGTVLSGANVLTF. CDR3 nucleotides: TGTGCCAGCAGCCCGGGGACAGTCCTCTCTGGGGCCAACGTCCTGACTTTC. This sequence joins TRBV9 and TRBJ2-6; 7 bases line up with TRBD1. Trimming removed 4 bases from V and 0 bases from J; junction bases left unmatched: 7. Germline-derived CDR1 and CDR2 are SGDLS and YYNGEE. The CDR3 consists of 17 residues.